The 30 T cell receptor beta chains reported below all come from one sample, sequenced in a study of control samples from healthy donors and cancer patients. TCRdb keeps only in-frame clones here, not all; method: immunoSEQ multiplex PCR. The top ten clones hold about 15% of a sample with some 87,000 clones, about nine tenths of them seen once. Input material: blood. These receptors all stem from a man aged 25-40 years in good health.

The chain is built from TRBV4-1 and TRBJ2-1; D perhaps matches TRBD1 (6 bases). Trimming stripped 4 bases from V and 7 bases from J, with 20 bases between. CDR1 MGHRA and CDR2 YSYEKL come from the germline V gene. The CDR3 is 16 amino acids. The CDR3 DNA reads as TGCGCCAGCAGCCTCCCCGAGGCAGGGGAGTGGAATGAGCAGTTCTTC. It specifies CASSLPEAGEWNEQFF.

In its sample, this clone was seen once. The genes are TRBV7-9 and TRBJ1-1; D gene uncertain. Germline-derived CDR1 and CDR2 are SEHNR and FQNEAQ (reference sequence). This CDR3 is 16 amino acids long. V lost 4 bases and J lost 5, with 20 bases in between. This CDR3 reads CASSSTTGRPGTEAFF. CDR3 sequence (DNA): TGTGCCAGCAGCTCGACAACCGGGAGGCCGGGGACTGAAGCTTTCTTT.

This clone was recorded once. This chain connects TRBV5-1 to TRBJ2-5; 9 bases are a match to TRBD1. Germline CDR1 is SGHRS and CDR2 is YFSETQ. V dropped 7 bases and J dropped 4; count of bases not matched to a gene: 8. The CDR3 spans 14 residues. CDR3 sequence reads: CASGFPGQGETQYF. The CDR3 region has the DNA TGCGCCAGCGGTTTTCCGGGACAGGGAGAGACCCAGTACTTC.

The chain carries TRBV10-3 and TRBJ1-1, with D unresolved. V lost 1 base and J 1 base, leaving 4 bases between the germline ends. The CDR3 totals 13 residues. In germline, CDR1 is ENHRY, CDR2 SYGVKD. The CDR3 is CAISEWGNTEAFF. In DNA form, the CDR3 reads TGTGCCATCAGTGAGTGGGGGAACACTGAAGCTTTCTTT.

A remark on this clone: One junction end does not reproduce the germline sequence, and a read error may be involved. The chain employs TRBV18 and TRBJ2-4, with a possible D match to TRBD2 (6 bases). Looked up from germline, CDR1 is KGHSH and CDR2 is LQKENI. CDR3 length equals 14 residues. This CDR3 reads CASSTPSVGNIQYF. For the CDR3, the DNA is TGTGCCAGCTCAACACCTAGCGTGGGAAACATTCAGTACTTC.

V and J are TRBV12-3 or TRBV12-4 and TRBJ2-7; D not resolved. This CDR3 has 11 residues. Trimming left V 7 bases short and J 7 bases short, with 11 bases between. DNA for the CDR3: TGTGCCAGCACACGCGCTGGGGAGCAGTACTTC. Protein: CASTRAGEQYF.

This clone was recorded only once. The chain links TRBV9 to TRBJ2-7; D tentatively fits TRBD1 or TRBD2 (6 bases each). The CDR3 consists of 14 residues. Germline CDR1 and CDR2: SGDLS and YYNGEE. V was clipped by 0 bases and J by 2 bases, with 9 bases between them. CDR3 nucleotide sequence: TGTGCCAGCAGCGTAGAGGGGGGCACCTACGAGCAGTACTTC. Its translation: CASSVEGGTYEQYF.

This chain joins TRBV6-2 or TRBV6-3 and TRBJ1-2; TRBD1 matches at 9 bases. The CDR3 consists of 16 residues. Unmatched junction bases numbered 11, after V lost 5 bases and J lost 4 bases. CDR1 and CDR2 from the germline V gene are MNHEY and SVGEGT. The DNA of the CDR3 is TGTGCCAGCAGTAACCCCTCCGGGACAGGGAGCTATGGCTACACCTTC. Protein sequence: CASSNPSGTGSYGYTF.

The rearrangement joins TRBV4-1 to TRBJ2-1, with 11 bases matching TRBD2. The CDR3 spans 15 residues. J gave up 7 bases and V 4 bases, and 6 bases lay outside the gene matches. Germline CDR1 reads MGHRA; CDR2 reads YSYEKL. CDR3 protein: CASSLSGLAVNEQFF. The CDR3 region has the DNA TGCGCCAGCAGCCTATCGGGACTAGCGGTTAATGAGCAGTTCTTC.

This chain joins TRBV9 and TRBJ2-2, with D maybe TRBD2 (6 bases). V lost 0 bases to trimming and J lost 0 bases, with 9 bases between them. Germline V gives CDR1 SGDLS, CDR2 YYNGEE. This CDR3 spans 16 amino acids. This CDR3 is CASSVVTGANTGELFF. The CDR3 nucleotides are TGTGCCAGCAGCGTAGTGACGGGAGCGAACACCGGGGAGCTGTTTTTT.

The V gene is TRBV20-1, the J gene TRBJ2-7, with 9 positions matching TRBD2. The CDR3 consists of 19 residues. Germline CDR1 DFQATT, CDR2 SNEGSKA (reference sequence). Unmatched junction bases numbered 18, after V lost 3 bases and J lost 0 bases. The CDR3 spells CSASPTSGGHLPVSYEQYF. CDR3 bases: TGCAGTGCTAGTCCTACCAGCGGGGGGCACTTACCTGTCTCCTACGAGCAGTACTTC.

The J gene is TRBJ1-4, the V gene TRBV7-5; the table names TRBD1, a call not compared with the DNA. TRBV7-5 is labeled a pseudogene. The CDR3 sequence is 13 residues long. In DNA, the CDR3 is TGTGTCAGAGGCAGGGGGCGAGGCGAAAAACTGTTTTTT. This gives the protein CVRGRGRGEKLFF.

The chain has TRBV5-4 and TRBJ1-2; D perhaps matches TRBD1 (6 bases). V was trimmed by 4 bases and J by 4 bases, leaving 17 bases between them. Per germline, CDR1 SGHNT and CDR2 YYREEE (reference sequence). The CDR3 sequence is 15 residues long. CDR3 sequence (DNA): TGTGCCAGCAGCCTGTTGAAGGGGGGATCCTATGGCTACACCTTC. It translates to CASSLLKGGSYGYTF.

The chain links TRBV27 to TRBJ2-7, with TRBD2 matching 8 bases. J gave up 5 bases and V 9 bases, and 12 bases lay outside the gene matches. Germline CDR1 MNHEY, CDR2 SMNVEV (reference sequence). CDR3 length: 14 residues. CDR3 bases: TGTGCCAGTTCCCTAACTAGCGGCGTAGACGAGCAGTACTTC. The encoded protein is CASSLTSGVDEQYF.

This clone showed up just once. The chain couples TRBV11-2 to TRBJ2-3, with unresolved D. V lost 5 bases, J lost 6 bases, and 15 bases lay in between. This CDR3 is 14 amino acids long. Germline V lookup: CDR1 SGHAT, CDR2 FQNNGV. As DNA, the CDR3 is TGTGCCAGCAGCCCGAACCTTGGGGTGGATACGCAGTATTTT. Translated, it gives CASSPNLGVDTQYF.

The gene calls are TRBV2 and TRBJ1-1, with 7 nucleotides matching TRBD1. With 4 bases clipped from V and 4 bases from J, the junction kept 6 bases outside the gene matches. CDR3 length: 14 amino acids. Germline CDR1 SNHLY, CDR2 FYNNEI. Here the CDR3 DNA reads TGTGCCAGCAGTGGGCAGACAGGGATCACTGAAGCTTTCTTT. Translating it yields CASSGQTGITEAFF.

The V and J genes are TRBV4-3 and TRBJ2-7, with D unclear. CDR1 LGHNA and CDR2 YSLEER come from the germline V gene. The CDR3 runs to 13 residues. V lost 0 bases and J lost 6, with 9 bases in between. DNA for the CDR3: TGCGCCAGCAGCCAAGAAGATGGCGGCGAGCAGTACTTC. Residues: CASSQEDGGEQYF.

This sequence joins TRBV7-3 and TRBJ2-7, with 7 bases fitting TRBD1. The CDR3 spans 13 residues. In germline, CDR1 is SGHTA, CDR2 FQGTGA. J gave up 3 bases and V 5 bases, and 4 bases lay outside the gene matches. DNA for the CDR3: TGTGCCAGCAGCCAGGACAGGCGCTACGAGCAGTACTTC. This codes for CASSQDRRYEQYF.

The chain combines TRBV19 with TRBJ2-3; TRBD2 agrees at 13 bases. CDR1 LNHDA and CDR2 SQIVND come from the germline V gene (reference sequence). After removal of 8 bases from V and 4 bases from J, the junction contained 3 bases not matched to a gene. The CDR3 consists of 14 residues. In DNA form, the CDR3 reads TGTGCCAGTGGACTAGCGGGAGCAGCAGATACGCAGTATTTT. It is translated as CASGLAGAADTQYF. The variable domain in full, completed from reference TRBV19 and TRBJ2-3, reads DGGITQSPKYLFRKEGQNVTLSCEQNLNHDAMYWYRQDPGQGLRLIYYSQIVNDFQKGDIAEGYSVSREKKESFPLTVTSAQKNPTAFYLCASGLAGAADTQYFGPGTRLTVL.

The DNA for the CDR3 is TGTGCCAGCAGCAACCGGCCCTACAATGAGCAGTTCTTC. Its protein product is CASSNRPYNEQFF. The chain combines TRBV11-3 with TRBJ2-1; the D is unclear. The germline gives CDR1 SGHNT, CDR2 YENEEA. The CDR3 has 13 residues. Trimming removed 5 bases at V and 2 bases at J, with 7 bases between.

CDR3 amino acids: CASSLGGTNTEAFF. For the CDR3, the DNA is TGTGCCAGCAGCTTAGGGGGGACGAACACTGAAGCTTTCTTT. V gene TRBV7-3 combines with J gene TRBJ1-1; maybe TRBD1 (5 bases). Germline V CDR1 and CDR2: SGHTA, FQGTGA. V gave up 2 bases and J gave up 1 base, with 8 bases separating them. This CDR3 spans 14 amino acids. Full variable domain (outside the CDR3, taken from reference TRBV7-3 and TRBJ1-1): GAGVSQTPSNKVTEKGKYVELRCDPISGHTALYWYRQSLGQGPEFLIYFQGTGAADDSGLPNDRFFAVRPEGSVSTLKIQRTERGDSAVYLCASSLGGTNTEAFFGQGTRLTVV.

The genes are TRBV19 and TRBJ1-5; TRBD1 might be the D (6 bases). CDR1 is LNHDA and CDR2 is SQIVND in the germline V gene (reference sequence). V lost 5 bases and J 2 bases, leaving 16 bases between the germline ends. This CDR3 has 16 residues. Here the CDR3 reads CASSQTGPGGNQPQHF. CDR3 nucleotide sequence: TGTGCCAGTAGTCAGACAGGACCGGGTGGCAATCAGCCCCAGCATTTT.

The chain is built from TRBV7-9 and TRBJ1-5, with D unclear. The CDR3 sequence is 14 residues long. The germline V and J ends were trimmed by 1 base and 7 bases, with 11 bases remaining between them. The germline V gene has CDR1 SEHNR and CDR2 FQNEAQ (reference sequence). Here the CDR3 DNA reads TGTGCCAGCAGCTTAGGTGGGGTGGAACAGCCCCAGCATTTT. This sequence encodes CASSLGGVEQPQHF.

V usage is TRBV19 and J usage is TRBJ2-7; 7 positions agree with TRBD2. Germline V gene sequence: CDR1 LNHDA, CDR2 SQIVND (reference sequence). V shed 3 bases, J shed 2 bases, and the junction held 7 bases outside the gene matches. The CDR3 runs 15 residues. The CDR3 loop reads CASSMLGEGTYEQYF. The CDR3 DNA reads TGTGCCAGTAGTATGCTGGGGGAGGGCACCTACGAGCAGTACTTC. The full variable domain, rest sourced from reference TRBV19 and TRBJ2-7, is DGGITQSPKYLFRKEGQNVTLSCEQNLNHDAMYWYRQDPGQGLRLIYYSQIVNDFQKGDIAEGYSVSREKKESFPLTVTSAQKNPTAFYLCASSMLGEGTYEQYFGPGTRLTVT.

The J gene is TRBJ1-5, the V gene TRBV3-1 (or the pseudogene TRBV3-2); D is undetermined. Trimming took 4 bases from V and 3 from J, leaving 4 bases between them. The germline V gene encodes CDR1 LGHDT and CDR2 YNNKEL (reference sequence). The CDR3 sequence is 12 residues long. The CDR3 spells CASSLSNQPQHF. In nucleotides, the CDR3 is TGTGCCAGCAGCCTATCCAATCAGCCCCAGCATTTT.

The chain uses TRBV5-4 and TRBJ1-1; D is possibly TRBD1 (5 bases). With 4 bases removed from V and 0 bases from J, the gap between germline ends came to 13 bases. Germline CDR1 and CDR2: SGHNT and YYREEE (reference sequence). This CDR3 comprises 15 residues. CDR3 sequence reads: CASSIGGGMNTEAFF. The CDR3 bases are TGTGCCAGCAGCATAGGTGGGGGTATGAACACTGAAGCTTTCTTT.

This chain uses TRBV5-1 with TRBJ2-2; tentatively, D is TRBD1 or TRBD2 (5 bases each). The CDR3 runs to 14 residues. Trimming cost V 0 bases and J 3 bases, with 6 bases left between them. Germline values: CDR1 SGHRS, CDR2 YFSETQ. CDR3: CASSLGDHTGELFF. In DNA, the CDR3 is TGCGCCAGCAGCTTGGGGGACCACACCGGGGAGCTGTTTTTT.

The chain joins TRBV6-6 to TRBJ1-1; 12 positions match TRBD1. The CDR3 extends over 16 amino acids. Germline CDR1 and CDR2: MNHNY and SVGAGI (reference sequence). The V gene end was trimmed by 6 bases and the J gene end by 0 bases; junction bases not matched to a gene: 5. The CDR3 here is CASRGQGAPMNTEAFF. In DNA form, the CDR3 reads TGTGCCAGCAGGGGACAGGGGGCGCCCATGAACACTGAAGCTTTCTTT.

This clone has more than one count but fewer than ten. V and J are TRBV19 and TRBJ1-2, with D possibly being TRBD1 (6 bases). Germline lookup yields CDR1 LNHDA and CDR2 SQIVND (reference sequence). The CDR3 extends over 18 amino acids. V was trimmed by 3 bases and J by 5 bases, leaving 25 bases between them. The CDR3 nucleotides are TGTGCCAGTAGTATCGCCGGAATGACAGGAACGGGATCATATGGCTACACCTTC. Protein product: CASSIAGMTGTGSYGYTF. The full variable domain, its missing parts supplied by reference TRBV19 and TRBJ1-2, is DGGITQSPKYLFRKEGQNVTLSCEQNLNHDAMYWYRQDPGQGLRLIYYSQIVNDFQKGDIAEGYSVSREKKESFPLTVTSAQKNPTAFYLCASSIAGMTGTGSYGYTFGSGTRLTVV.

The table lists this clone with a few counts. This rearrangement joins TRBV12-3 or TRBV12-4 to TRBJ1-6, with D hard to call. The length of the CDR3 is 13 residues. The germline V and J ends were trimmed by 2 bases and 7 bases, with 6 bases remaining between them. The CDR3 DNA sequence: TGTGCCAGCAGTTTAAAACCAAATTCACCCCTCCACTTT. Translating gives CASSLKPNSPLHF.